This T cell receptor beta chain is drawn from a study of read filtering for tumor transcriptome and immune sequencing. About the research overall: Transcriptome libraries were built from DNase-treated RNA. Findings and caveats of the study: IR-seq captured clonotypes deeper and more reliably than RNA-seq.

The table lists this clonotype with many counts. Its antigen remains unknown. Sampling of bone marrow took place during active disease in every patient. The V gene lost 4 bases and the J gene lost 0 bases, with 10 bases spanning the gap. This CDR3 spans 14 amino acids. Germline V gene sequence: CDR1 SQVTM, CDR2 ANQGSEA. The library was built from about 400 ng RNA with molecular barcoded adaptors for alpha/delta and beta/gamma chains. TCRdb analysed the reads with MiXCR anew, one entry per CDR3 protein. This sample has more than 100,000 distinct CDR3 sequences, with about an eighth found just once. This receptor was identified in a donor aged 40 or over with multiple myeloma. The J gene is TRBJ1-5, the V gene TRBV29-1; the D gene is possibly TRBD1 (5 bases). What was sequenced was a population of CD138-negative cells sorted from bone marrow. Here the CDR3 reads CSVVEGNSNQPQHF. CDR3 bases: TGCAGCGTTGTCGAGGGGAATAGCAATCAGCCCCAGCATTTT.